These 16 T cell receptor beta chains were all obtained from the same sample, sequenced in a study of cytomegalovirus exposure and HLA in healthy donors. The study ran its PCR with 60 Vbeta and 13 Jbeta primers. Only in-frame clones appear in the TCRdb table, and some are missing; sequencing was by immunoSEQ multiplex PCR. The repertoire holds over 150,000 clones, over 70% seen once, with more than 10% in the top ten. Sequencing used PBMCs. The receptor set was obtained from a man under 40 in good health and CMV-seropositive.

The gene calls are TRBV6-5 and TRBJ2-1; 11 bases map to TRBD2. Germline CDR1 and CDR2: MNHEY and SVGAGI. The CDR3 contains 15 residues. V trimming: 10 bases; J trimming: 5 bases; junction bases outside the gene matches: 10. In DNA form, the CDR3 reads TGTGCCACTACGACGGGACTAGCGGCAAACAATGAGCAGTTCTTC. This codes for CATTTGLAANNEQFF.

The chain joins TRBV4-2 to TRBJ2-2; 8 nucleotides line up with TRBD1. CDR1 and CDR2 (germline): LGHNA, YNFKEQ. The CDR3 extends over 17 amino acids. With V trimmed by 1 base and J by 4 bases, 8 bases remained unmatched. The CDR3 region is CASSQARGQGGTGELFF. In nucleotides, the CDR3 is TGTGCCAGCAGCCAAGCCAGGGGGCAAGGTGGCACCGGGGAGCTGTTTTTT.

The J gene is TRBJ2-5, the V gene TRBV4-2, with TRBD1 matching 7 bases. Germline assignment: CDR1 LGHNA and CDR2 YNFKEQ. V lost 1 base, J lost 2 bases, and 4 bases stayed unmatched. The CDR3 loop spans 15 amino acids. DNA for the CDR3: TGTGCCAGCAGCCAAGGGCCGGGACAGCAAGAGACCCAGTACTTC. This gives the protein CASSQGPGQQETQYF.

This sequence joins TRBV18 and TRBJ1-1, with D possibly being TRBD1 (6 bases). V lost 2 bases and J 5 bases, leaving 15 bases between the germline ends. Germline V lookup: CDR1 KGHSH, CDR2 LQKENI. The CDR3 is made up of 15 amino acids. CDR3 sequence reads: CASSPNEQGRTEAFF. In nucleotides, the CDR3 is TGTGCCAGCTCACCAAATGAACAGGGACGTACTGAAGCTTTCTTT.

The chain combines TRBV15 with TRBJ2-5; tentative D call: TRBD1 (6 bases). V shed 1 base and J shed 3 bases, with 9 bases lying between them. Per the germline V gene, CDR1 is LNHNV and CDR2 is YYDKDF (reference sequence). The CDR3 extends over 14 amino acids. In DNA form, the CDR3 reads TGTGCCACCAGCAGAGTGAACAGGGAAGAGACCCAGTACTTC. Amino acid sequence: CATSRVNREETQYF.

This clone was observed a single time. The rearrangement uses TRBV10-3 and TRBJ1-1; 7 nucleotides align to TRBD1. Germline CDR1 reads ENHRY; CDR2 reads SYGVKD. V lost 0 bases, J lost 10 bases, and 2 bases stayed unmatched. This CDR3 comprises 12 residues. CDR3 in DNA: TGTGCCATCAGTGAGTCGACAGGGTCAGCTTTCTTT. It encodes CAISESTGSAFF.

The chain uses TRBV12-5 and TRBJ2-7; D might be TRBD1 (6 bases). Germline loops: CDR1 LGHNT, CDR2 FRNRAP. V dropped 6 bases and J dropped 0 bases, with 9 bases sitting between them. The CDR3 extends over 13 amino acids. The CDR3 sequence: CASGGDTSYEQYF. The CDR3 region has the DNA TGTGCTAGTGGGGGGGACACCTCCTACGAGCAGTACTTC.

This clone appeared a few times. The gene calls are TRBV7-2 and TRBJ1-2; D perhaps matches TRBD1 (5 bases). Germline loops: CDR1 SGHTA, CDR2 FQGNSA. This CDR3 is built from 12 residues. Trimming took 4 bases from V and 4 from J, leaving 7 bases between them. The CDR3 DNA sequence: TGTGCCAGCAGCTCCGGGGGCTATGGCTACACCTTC. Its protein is CASSSGGYGYTF.

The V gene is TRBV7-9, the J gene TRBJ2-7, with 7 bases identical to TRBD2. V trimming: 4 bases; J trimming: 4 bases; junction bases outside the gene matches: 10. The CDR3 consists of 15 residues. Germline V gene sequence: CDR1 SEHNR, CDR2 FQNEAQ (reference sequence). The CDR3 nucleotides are TGTGCCAGCAGCTCCTCCGGGACTAATGAGTACGAGCAGTACTTC. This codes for CASSSSGTNEYEQYF.

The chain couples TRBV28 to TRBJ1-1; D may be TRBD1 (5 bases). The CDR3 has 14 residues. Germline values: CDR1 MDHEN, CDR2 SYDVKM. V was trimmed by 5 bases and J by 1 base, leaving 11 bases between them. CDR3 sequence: CASSPWTRNTEAFF. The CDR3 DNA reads TGTGCCAGCAGTCCTTGGACAAGGAACACTGAAGCTTTCTTT.

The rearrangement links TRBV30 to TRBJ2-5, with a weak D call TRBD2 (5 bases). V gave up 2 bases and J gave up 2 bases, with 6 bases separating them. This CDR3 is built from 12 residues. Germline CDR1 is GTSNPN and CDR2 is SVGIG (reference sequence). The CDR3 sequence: CAWSPGQETQYF. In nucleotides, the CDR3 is TGTGCCTGGAGTCCGGGGCAAGAGACCCAGTACTTC.

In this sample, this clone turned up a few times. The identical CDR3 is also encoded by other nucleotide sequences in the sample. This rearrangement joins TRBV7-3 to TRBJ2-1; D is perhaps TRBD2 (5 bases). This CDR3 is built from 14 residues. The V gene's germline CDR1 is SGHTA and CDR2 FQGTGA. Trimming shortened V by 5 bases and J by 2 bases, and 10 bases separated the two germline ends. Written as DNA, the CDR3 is TGTGCCAGCAGCCCCAGCGGACCCTACAATGAGCAGTTCTTC. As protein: CASSPSGPYNEQFF.

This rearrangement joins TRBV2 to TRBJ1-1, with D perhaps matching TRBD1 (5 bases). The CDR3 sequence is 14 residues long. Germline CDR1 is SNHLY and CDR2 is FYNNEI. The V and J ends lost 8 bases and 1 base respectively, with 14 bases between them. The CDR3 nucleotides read TGTGCCAGCGAAACCCAGGGTCGGAACACTGAAGCTTTCTTT. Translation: CASETQGRNTEAFF.

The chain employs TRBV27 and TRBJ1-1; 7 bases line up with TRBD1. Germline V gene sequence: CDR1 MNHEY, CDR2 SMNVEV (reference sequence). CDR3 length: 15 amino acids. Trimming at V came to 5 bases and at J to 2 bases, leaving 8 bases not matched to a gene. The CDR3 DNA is TGTGCCAGCAGTCCTCAACAGGGGTCTAACACTGAAGCTTTCTTT. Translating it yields CASSPQQGSNTEAFF.

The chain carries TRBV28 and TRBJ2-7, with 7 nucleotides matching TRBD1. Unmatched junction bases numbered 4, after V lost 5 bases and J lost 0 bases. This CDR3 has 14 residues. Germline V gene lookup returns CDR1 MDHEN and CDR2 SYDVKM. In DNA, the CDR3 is TGTGCCAGCAGTCCACGACAGGGCTCCTACGAGCAGTACTTC. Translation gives CASSPRQGSYEQYF.

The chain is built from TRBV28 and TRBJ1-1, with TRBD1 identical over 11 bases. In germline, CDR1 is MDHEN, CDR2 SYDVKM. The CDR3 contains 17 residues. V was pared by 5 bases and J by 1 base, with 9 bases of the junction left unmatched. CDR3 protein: CASSAGWGQGGNTEAFF. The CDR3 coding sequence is TGTGCCAGCAGTGCGGGGTGGGGACAGGGGGGGAACACTGAAGCTTTCTTT. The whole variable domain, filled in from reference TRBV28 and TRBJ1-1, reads DVKVTQSSRYLVKRTGEKVFLECVQDMDHENMFWYRQDPGLGLRLIYFSYDVKMKEKGDIPEGYSVSREKKERFSLILESASTNQTSMYLCASSAGWGQGGNTEAFFGQGTRLTVV.